Listed here are 9 T cell receptor beta chains from one sample, sequenced in a study of blood T cell repertoires in COVID-19. TCRdb's table, derived via immunoSEQ multiplex PCR, lists solely in-frame clones and lacks some. The data hold 150,000 to 200,000 clones, with around 87% observed a single time. The sequencing sample was made of peripheral blood. The receptor set was obtained from a man aged 40-49 years with active or convalescent COVID-19.

The sample holds a few counts of this clone. The chain is built from TRBV10-3 and TRBJ1-5; 8 bases fit TRBD1. Germline V gene lookup returns CDR1 ENHRY and CDR2 SYGVKD. J gave up 7 bases and V 6 bases, and 5 bases lay outside the gene matches. The CDR3 covers 13 residues. CDR3 in DNA: TGTGCCATCAGCACACAGGGGGAGCAGCCCCAGCATTTT. Its protein is CAISTQGEQPQHF.

This clone appeared a few times. The chain is built from TRBV6-4 and TRBJ2-1; maybe TRBD1 (5 bases). The germline V and J ends were trimmed by 3 bases and 2 bases, with 5 bases remaining between them. Germline assignment: CDR1 MRHNA and CDR2 SNTAGT. The CDR3 totals 13 residues. The CDR3: CASSEDTYNEQFF. DNA for the CDR3: TGTGCCAGCAGTGAGGACACCTACAATGAGCAGTTCTTC.

To note about this clone: The same CDR3 arises from other DNA sequences in this sample as well. The gene calls are TRBV30 and TRBJ2-7; perhaps TRBD1 as D (5 bases). The CDR3 has 12 amino acids. V was clipped by 3 bases and J by 3 bases, with 9 bases between them. Germline lookup yields CDR1 GTSNPN and CDR2 SVGIG (reference sequence). The CDR3 DNA is TGTGCCTGGAGCTTAAGGGGCTACGAGCAGTACTTC. As protein: CAWSLRGYEQYF.

This chain links TRBV2 with TRBJ1-5; maybe TRBD1 (5 bases). The CDR3 covers 13 residues. V was cut by 5 bases and J by 6 bases, with 11 bases left in between. CDR1 and CDR2 (germline): SNHLY, FYNNEI. The CDR3 DNA is TGTGCCAGCAGTCCGGGGGTGAGTCAGCCCCAGCATTTT. Translation: CASSPGVSQPQHF.

The gene calls are TRBV2 and TRBJ1-5; maybe TRBD1 (6 bases). This CDR3 region has 15 residues. V was clipped by 4 bases and J by 4 bases, with 14 bases between them. The V gene's germline CDR1 is SNHLY and CDR2 FYNNEI. CDR3 bases: TGTGCCAGCAGTGTGGATTCAGGGGTGAATCAGCCCCAGCATTTT. This encodes CASSVDSGVNQPQHF. Combining the CDR3 with reference TRBV2 and TRBJ1-5 gives the whole variable domain EPEVTQTPSHQVTQMGQEVILRCVPISNHLYFYWYRQILGQKVEFLVSFYNNEISEKSEIFDDQFSVERPDGSNFTLKIRSTKLEDSAMYFCASSVDSGVNQPQHFGDGTRLSIL.

J is TRBJ2-6 and V is TRBV7-3; TRBD1 might be the D (5 bases). The CDR3 has 16 amino acids. The germline V gene encodes CDR1 SGHTA and CDR2 FQGTGA. Trimming cost V 10 bases and J 1 base, with 17 bases left between them. The CDR3 DNA sequence: TGTGCCACTCTGACAGCCACACCTTCTGGGGCCAACGTCCTGACTTTC. Translated, it gives CATLTATPSGANVLTF.

V gene TRBV2 combines with J gene TRBJ1-2; D might be TRBD1 (6 bases). CDR3 length: 13 residues. Trimming pared 8 bases from V and 1 base from J, leaving 11 bases between. The germline V gene has CDR1 SNHLY and CDR2 FYNNEI. The CDR3 DNA follows: TGTGCCAGCCAGGAGGACAGTAACTATGGCTACACCTTC. This sequence encodes CASQEDSNYGYTF.

This clone was detected only a few times. This chain uses TRBV12-5 with TRBJ2-5, with D hard to call. This CDR3 has 12 residues. The V end was cut by 2 bases, the J end by 2 bases, with 3 bases between. The germline gives CDR1 LGHNT, CDR2 FRNRAP. The chain's CDR3 is CASGLSQETQYF. The CDR3 DNA follows: TGTGCTAGTGGTTTGTCTCAAGAGACCCAGTACTTC.

V usage is TRBV12-3 or TRBV12-4 and J usage is TRBJ1-2; 9 bases fit TRBD1. Germline trimming cut 4 bases from V and 7 bases from J; bases unmatched to any gene: 4. This CDR3 comprises 13 residues. Here the CDR3 DNA reads TGTGCCAGCAGTTCGGGGACAGGGTTTGGCTACACCTTC. Translated, it gives CASSSGTGFGYTF.